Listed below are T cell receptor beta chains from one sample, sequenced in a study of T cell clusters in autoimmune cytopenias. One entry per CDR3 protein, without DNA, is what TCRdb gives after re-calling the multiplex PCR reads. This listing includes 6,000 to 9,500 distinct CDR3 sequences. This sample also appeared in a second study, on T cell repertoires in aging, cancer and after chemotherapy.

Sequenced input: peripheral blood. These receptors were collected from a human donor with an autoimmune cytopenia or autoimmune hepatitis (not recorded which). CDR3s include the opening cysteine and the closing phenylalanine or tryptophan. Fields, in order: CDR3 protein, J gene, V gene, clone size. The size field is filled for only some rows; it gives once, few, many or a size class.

CDR3aa: CASSSNQGLFTDTQYF
j_gene: TRBJ2-3
v_gene: TRBV27
abundance: -

CDR3aa: CASSVGVTGANVLTF
j_gene: TRBJ2-6
v_gene: TRBV10-2
abundance: -

CDR3aa: CASSIGYRDRTGELFF
j_gene: TRBJ2-2
v_gene: TRBV19
abundance: -

CDR3aa: CASSYRVEAFF
j_gene: TRBJ1-1
v_gene: TRBV6-5
abundance: -

CDR3aa: CATKPDTGELFF
j_gene: TRBJ2-2
v_gene: TRBV19
abundance: -

CDR3aa: CASSFSVAVNYGYTF
j_gene: TRBJ1-2
v_gene: TRBV12-3/TRBV12-4
abundance: -

CDR3aa: CSVEGLGEDYEQYF
j_gene: TRBJ2-7
v_gene: TRBV29-1
abundance: medium-sized

CDR3aa: CASSGQLYNSPLHF
j_gene: TRBJ1-6
v_gene: TRBV11-2
abundance: -

CDR3aa: CSATPPGTGYGYTF
j_gene: TRBJ1-2
v_gene: TRBV20-1
abundance: medium-sized

CDR3aa: CASSLVQGNGYTF
j_gene: TRBJ1-2
v_gene: TRBV5-4
abundance: medium-sized

CDR3aa: CASTQTGDHSGNTIYF
j_gene: TRBJ1-3
v_gene: TRBV19
abundance: medium-sized

CDR3aa: CASSLNGGEETQYF
j_gene: TRBJ2-5
v_gene: TRBV5-1
abundance: -

CDR3aa: CASGLSTPTSNTQYF
j_gene: TRBJ2-3
v_gene: TRBV12-5
abundance: -